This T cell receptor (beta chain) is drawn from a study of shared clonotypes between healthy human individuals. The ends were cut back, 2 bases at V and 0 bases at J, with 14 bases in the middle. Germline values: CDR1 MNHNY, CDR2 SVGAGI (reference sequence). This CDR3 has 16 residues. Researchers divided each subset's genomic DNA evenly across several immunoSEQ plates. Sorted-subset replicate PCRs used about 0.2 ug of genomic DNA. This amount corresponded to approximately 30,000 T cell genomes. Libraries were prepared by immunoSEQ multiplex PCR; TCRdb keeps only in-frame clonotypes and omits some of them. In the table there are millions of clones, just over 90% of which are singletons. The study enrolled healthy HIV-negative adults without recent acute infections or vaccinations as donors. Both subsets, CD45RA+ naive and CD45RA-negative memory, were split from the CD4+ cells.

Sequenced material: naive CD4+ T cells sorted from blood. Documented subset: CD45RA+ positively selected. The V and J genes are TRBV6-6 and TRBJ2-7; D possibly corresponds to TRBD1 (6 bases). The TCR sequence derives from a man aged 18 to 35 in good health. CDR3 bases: TGTGCCAGCAGTTACATTCAGGGGTCCCTCTCCTACGAGCAGTACTTC. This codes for CASSYIQGSLSYEQYF.